This T cell receptor (beta chain) was sequenced for a study of neurological immune-mediated disorders. Study findings and constraints: Patients with HTLV-1-associated myelopathy had the highest level of TCR clonal expansion, whereas patients with multiple sclerosis had the lowest level, falling beneath the level found in healthy controls. No CDR3 amino acid sequences were shared by expanded clones across subjects, suggesting private repertoires in all groups.

Where libraries were unsorted, they were derived from 2 million PBMCs stored at -80 degrees C. V was cut by 0 bases and J by 5 bases, with 5 bases left in between. This CDR3 spans 14 amino acids. Germline assignment: CDR1 LGHNA and CDR2 YSLEER. This clonotype came up many times. Its cognate antigen is unknown. TCRdb reanalysed the 5' RACE reads using MiXCR and keeps one entry per CDR3 protein. The sample carries tens of thousands of distinct CDR3 sequences, approximately 10% recorded once. Sequencing was carried out using PBMCs. The chain joins TRBV4-3 to TRBJ1-6; D gene uncertain. The TCR was taken from a woman aged 40 to 50 with HTLV-1-associated myelopathy (HAM/TSP). The CDR3 DNA reads as TGCGCCAGCAGCCAAGACAGGAATAATTCACCCCTCCACTTT. Encoded protein: CASSQDRNNSPLHF.